The 9 T cell receptor beta chains below all came from one sample that was sequenced in a study of blood T cell repertoires in COVID-19. The table came from immunoSEQ multiplex PCR; TCRdb's copy has only in-frame clones and leaves some out. The data hold over 150,000 clones, with approximately 91% observed a single time. Specimen: peripheral blood. These TCRs come from a man between 50 and 59 years old with acute or convalescent COVID-19.

The chain uses TRBV6-5 and TRBJ2-1, with a weak D call TRBD2 (7 bases). The CDR3 spans 14 residues. Germline assignment: CDR1 MNHEY and CDR2 SVGAGI. Deletions cut 2 bases from V and 7 bases from J, with 12 bases between. The CDR3 DNA is TGTGCCAGCAGTTACCCGGGGGGCGGGAATGAGCAGTTCTTC. Its protein is CASSYPGGGNEQFF.

This sequence joins TRBV10-2 and TRBJ2-2; TRBD1 is a possible D gene (6 bases). The V gene lost 6 bases and the J gene lost 2 bases, with 10 bases spanning the gap. This CDR3 contains 14 residues. Germline V gene lookup returns CDR1 WSHSY and CDR2 SAAADI. Here the CDR3 reads CASRGTLNTGELFF. CDR3 in DNA: TGCGCCAGCAGGGGGACACTTAACACCGGGGAGCTGTTTTTT.

J is TRBJ2-3 and V is TRBV6-6; D is unresolved. CDR1 MNHNY and CDR2 SVGAGI come from the germline V gene (reference sequence). The germline V and J ends were trimmed by 5 bases and 4 bases, with 16 bases remaining between them. The CDR3 covers 15 residues. Here the CDR3 DNA reads TGTGCCAGCAGTACGCGGCTACCCCTCCCAGATACGCAGTATTTT. This encodes CASSTRLPLPDTQYF.

The rearrangement links TRBV7-2 to TRBJ2-2, with 10 bases fitting TRBD1. The junction had 5 bases not matched to a gene; V was cut back by 5 bases and J by 5 bases. The CDR3 length is 15 residues. CDR1 and CDR2 from the germline V gene are SGHTA and FQGNSA. The DNA of the CDR3 is TGTGCCAGCAGCATAGACAGGGGGCTTACCGGGGAGCTGTTTTTT. Translation: CASSIDRGLTGELFF.

DNA of the CDR3: TGTGCCAGTAGTATAGCTAGGACAGGGTTTTCGTACAATGAGCAGTTCTTC. Translation gives CASSIARTGFSYNEQFF. The J gene is TRBJ2-1, the V gene TRBV19, with 8 nucleotides matching TRBD1. CDR1 LNHDA and CDR2 SQIVND come from the germline V gene (reference sequence). Trimming removed 1 base from V and 4 bases from J; junction bases left unmatched: 9. The CDR3 loop spans 17 amino acids.

DNA for the CDR3: TGTGCCAGCAGCCCCGGGACAGATGATCAGCCCCAGCATTTT. It specifies CASSPGTDDQPQHF. The V and J genes are TRBV2 and TRBJ1-5, with 7 positions matching TRBD1. V trimming: 6 bases; J trimming: 5 bases; junction bases outside the gene matches: 7. This CDR3 has 14 amino acids. Germline CDR1 is SNHLY and CDR2 is FYNNEI.

The gene calls are TRBV19 and TRBJ2-1; 14 bases are shared with TRBD2. Per germline, CDR1 LNHDA and CDR2 SQIVND (reference sequence). The CDR3 sequence is 18 residues long. J lost 1 base, V lost 2 bases, and 4 bases had no gene match. DNA for the CDR3: TGTGCCAGTAGTATAAGGGGGACTAGCGGGAGATCCTACAATGAGCAGTTCTTC. It is translated as CASSIRGTSGRSYNEQFF.

The rearrangement joins TRBV27 to TRBJ2-5; D is perhaps TRBD1 (6 bases). This CDR3 spans 16 amino acids. Germline V CDR1 and CDR2: MNHEY, SMNVEV (reference sequence). The germline V and J ends were trimmed by 5 bases and 2 bases, with 18 bases remaining between them. The CDR3 region has the DNA TGTGCCAGCAGTCTTAGACAGGCACTGGGACAAGAGACCCAGTACTTC. Protein product: CASSLRQALGQETQYF.

CDR3 residues: CASSLEVKEGYGYTF. In nucleotides, the CDR3 is TGCGCCAGCAGCTTGGAGGTCAAGGAGGGCTATGGCTACACCTTC. The J gene is TRBJ1-2, the V gene TRBV5-1; D ambiguous. Trimming left V 0 bases short and J 4 bases short, with 13 bases between. The CDR3 extends over 15 amino acids. CDR1 is SGHRS and CDR2 is YFSETQ in the germline V gene. Based on the CDR3 plus reference TRBV5-1 and TRBJ1-2, the full variable domain is KAGVTQTPRYLIKTRGQQVTLSCSPISGHRSVSWYQQTPGQGLQFLFEYFSETQRNKGNFPGRFSGRQFSNSRSEMNVSTLELGDSALYLCASSLEVKEGYGYTFGSGTRLTVV.